Reported below is one T cell receptor (beta chain). At one boundary the junction diverges from the germline segment, which might be a read error. TCRdb keeps only in-frame clones here, not all; method: immunoSEQ multiplex PCR. The sample shows 35,000 to 45,000 clones, about 89% of them seen only once. CDR3 length: 12 amino acids. The germline V gene has CDR1 GTSNPN and CDR2 SVGIG (reference sequence). The source of the sample is a study of OX40 agonist ivuxolimab in advanced cancers. V usage is TRBV30 and J usage is TRBJ2-1, with TRBD2 matching over 7 bases. Sequencing used CD4+ or CD8+ T cells sorted from blood, obtained in a trial of the OX40 agonist ivuxolimab. The clonotype comes from an adult with an advanced solid tumor such as melanoma, head and neck, liver or kidney cancer. The DNA of the CDR3 is TGCTCCTCTCGGGTAGCGGGTGATGAGCAGTTCTTC. Translating it yields CSSRVAGDEQFF.